Following are 2 T cell receptor beta chains from one sample sequenced in a study of T cell responses to AZD1222 COVID-19 vaccine. Sequencing was performed with immunoSEQ multiplex PCR; in TCRdb, only in-frame clones are kept and a portion is missing. Among under 150,000 clones, 90% to 95% were seen once, and the ten largest hold roughly 3%. This material consisted of peripheral blood, taken on day 0 of AZD1222 vaccination. These receptor sequences come from an adult in good health.

V gene TRBV11-2 combines with J gene TRBJ2-3; maybe TRBD2 (6 bases). Per germline, CDR1 SGHAT and CDR2 FQNNGV. This CDR3 spans 16 amino acids. The ends were cut back, 1 base at V and 2 bases at J, with 13 bases in the middle. This CDR3 reads CASSLATEDYTDTQYF. In nucleotides, the CDR3 is TGTGCCAGCAGCTTAGCCACAGAGGACTACACAGATACGCAGTATTTT.

J is TRBJ2-3 and V is TRBV5-4; TRBD1 matches at 11 bases. The V segment lost 4 bases and the J segment 2 bases; nucleotides outside the gene matches: 6. The CDR3 is 16 amino acids. The germline V gene has CDR1 SGHNT and CDR2 YYREEE (reference sequence). CDR3 protein: CASSLGTGGSTDTQYF. The DNA for the CDR3 is TGTGCCAGCAGCCTCGGGACAGGGGGTTCCACAGATACGCAGTATTTT.